The following is a T cell receptor (beta chain) sequence with its context. Its antigen is undetermined. The data were taken from a study of post-analysis software for immune sequencing data. Points from the study as a whole: When patients were compared with controls, a handful of TRBV segments were more frequent, TRBV5-6, TRBV5-1 and TRBV20-1 among them.

Each TCR beta cDNA library carried unique molecular identifiers. Via MiXCR, TCRdb re-called the PCR reads, giving one row per CDR3 protein. Seen here are hundreds of thousands of distinct CDR3 sequences, 30% observed once, and the top ten hold around 0.56%. J gave up 7 bases and V 4 bases, and 13 bases lay outside the gene matches. The CDR3 runs 16 residues. In germline, CDR1 is SGHRS, CDR2 YFSETQ. The sequencing input was blood. The genes are TRBV5-1 and TRBJ2-1; 8 bases are shared with TRBD2. The sequence was obtained from a girl between 10 and 17 years old with multiple sclerosis. The CDR3 sequence: CASSRRTAGESNEQFF. The CDR3 nucleotides read TGCGCCAGCAGCCGTAGAACAGCGGGAGAGTCTAATGAGCAGTTCTTC.